Presented here are 30 T cell receptor beta chains from one specimen sequenced in a study of spatial heterogeneity in lung cancer. TCRdb redid the calling of the 5' RACE reads with MiXCR, one entry per CDR3 protein. This table has 65,000 to 85,000 distinct CDR3 sequences, about 20% appearing once. Time point reported: sample taken at primary tumor resection. Unsorted tumor, nontumor lung tissue or cryopreserved PBMC supplied the whole RNA. The material was PBMCs, obtained at surgery. The receptors derive from a male donor with early-stage non-small cell lung cancer.

V gene TRBV11-3 combines with J gene TRBJ1-1, with D tentatively TRBD1 (5 bases). CDR1 is SGHNT and CDR2 is YENEEA in the germline V gene. This CDR3 is 16 amino acids long. V lost 4 bases to trimming and J lost 2 bases, with 17 bases between them. The CDR3, as DNA: TGTGCCAGCAGCTCAGATCCGGGACGGACTAACACTGAAGCTTTCTTT. It codes for CASSSDPGRTNTEAFF.

Worth noting for this clonotype: This could be a read error, since a much larger clone is one nucleotide away. The gene calls are TRBV24-1 and TRBJ2-1; D is unclear. V lost 4 bases and J lost 11, with 11 bases in between. The length of the CDR3 is 12 residues. Per the germline V gene, CDR1 is KGHDR and CDR2 is SFDVKD. The CDR3 here is CATSDLWNKQFF. CDR3 nucleotides: TGTGCCACCAGTGACCTTTGGAATAAGCAGTTCTTC.

This clonotype came up many times. CDR3 sequence: CSARDGTEAFF. For the CDR3, the DNA is TGCAGCGCCAGGGACGGAACTGAAGCTTTCTTT. The chain combines TRBV29-1 with TRBJ1-1; tentative D call: TRBD1 (5 bases). The CDR3 contains 11 residues. Germline V lookup: CDR1 SQVTM, CDR2 ANQGSEA. Trimming took off 7 bases at V and 5 bases at J, with 11 bases between the two ends. Full variable domain (remainder filled in from reference TRBV29-1 and TRBJ1-1): SAVISQKPSRDICQRGTSLTIQCQVDSQVTMMFWYRQQPGQSLTLIATANQGSEATYESGFVIDKFPISRPNLTFSTLTVSNMSPEDSSIYLCSARDGTEAFFGQGTRLTVV.

This clonotype was counted between two and nine times. The chain joins TRBV10-3 to TRBJ2-5; the D gene is possibly TRBD2 (6 bases). The CDR3 is 14 residues long. V lost 6 bases to trimming and J lost 1 base, with 12 bases between them. The V gene's germline CDR1 is ENHRY and CDR2 SYGVKD. CDR3 in amino acids: CAISRGGAQETQYF. Here the CDR3 DNA reads TGTGCCATCAGCCGGGGCGGGGCCCAAGAGACCCAGTACTTC.

This clonotype was detected only a few times. V usage is TRBV27 and J usage is TRBJ1-5, with D unclear. This CDR3 contains 13 residues. The V end was cut by 5 bases, the J end by 3 bases, with 8 bases between. Germline CDR1 reads MNHEY; CDR2 reads SMNVEV (reference sequence). The CDR3: CASSPEVNQPQHF. CDR3 DNA: TGTGCCAGCAGTCCCGAGGTCAATCAGCCCCAGCATTTT.

The rearrangement joins TRBV19 to TRBJ1-6, with D possibly TRBD1 on 5 matching bases. This CDR3 region has 13 residues. CDR1 and CDR2 from the germline V gene are LNHDA and SQIVND (reference sequence). Trimming shortened V by 5 bases and J by 6 bases, and 8 bases separated the two germline ends. The CDR3 loop reads CASSGQGNSPLHF. DNA for the CDR3: TGTGCCAGTAGTGGGCAGGGTAATTCACCCCTCCACTTT. The full variable domain, completed using reference TRBV19 and TRBJ1-6, is DGGITQSPKYLFRKEGQNVTLSCEQNLNHDAMYWYRQDPGQGLRLIYYSQIVNDFQKGDIAEGYSVSREKKESFPLTVTSAQKNPTAFYLCASSGQGNSPLHFGNGTRLTVT.

At least ten counts were recorded for this clonotype. The chain uses TRBV12-3 or TRBV12-4 and TRBJ2-1, with D possibly TRBD1 on 6 matching bases. The CDR3 length is 15 residues. Trimming left V 6 bases short and J 9 bases short, with 21 bases between. The CDR3 protein is CASSAQGSFAGEQFF. CDR3 DNA: TGTGCCAGCAGCGCACAGGGATCCTTCGCGGGTGAGCAGTTCTTC.

V usage is TRBV7-8 and J usage is TRBJ2-3; D may be TRBD1 (6 bases). CDR1 is SGHVS and CDR2 is FQNEAQ in the germline V gene. Between the trimmed V and J ends, which lost 5 bases and 2 bases, there was a span of 17 bases. CDR3 size: 16 residues. The CDR3 loop reads CASSPQDSVLTDTQYF. DNA for the CDR3: TGTGCCAGCAGCCCCCAGGACAGCGTCCTCACAGATACGCAGTATTTT. Supplemented by reference TRBV7-8 and TRBJ2-3, the full variable domain reads GAGVSQSPRYKVAKRGQDVALRCDPISGHVSLFWYQQALGQGPEFLTYFQNEAQLDKSGLPSDRFFAERPEGSVSTLKIQRTQQEDSAVYLCASSPQDSVLTDTQYFGPGTRLTVL.

This clonotype was counted between two and nine times. The V and J genes are TRBV7-9 and TRBJ2-7, with 9 bases lining up with TRBD1. V gave up 5 bases and J gave up 5 bases; unmatched junction bases: 7. The CDR3 sequence is 14 residues long. The germline V gene encodes CDR1 SEHNR and CDR2 FQNEAQ (reference sequence). DNA for the CDR3: TGTGCCAGCAGCCTAGACAGGGGGGTAGACGAGCAGTACTTC. Translating gives CASSLDRGVDEQYF.

Worth noting for this clonotype: A single base separates this from a much larger clone, so it may be a read error. The gene calls are TRBV7-9 and TRBJ1-1; D is unresolved. Germline V gene data show CDR1 as SEHNR and CDR2 as FQNEAQ (reference sequence). The CDR3 runs 11 residues. CDR3 amino acids: CASSLKTEAFF. The CDR3 DNA reads TGTGCCAGCAGCTTGAAGACTGAAGCTTTCTTT.

This CDR3 reads CASSLDRQTEAFF. In DNA form, the CDR3 reads TGTGCCAGCAGCTTGGACAGGCAAACTGAAGCTTTCTTT. The rearrangement joins TRBV7-2 to TRBJ1-1; 7 bases are a match to TRBD1. The V gene end was trimmed by 3 bases and the J gene end by 5 bases; junction bases not matched to a gene: 3. The germline gives CDR1 SGHTA, CDR2 FQGNSA. The CDR3 consists of 13 residues.

This clonotype was observed a handful of times. CDR3 DNA sequence: TGCGCCAGCCGGCAGGGGGCGGGCACAGATACGCAGTATTTT. Translating it yields CASRQGAGTDTQYF. V gene TRBV4-3 combines with J gene TRBJ2-3; 8 nucleotides line up with TRBD1. Germline CDR1 is LGHNA and CDR2 is YSLEER. With V trimmed by 8 bases and J by 1 base, 5 bases remained unmatched. The CDR3 consists of 14 residues.

This clonotype was counted a few times. This chain uses TRBV7-2 with TRBJ2-5; D might be TRBD2 (6 bases). The CDR3 totals 14 residues. Germline CDR1 SGHTA, CDR2 FQGNSA. Deletions cut 6 bases from V and 1 base from J, with 12 bases between. The CDR3 DNA reads TGTGCCAGCAGAACTTCCGGGGGCCAAGAGACCCAGTACTTC. Its protein is CASRTSGGQETQYF.

This clonotype was counted between two and nine times. This chain uses TRBV9 with TRBJ2-5; 12 positions match TRBD1. CDR1 and CDR2 (germline): SGDLS, YYNGEE. V lost 0 bases to trimming and J lost 4 bases; unmatched junction nucleotides: 4. CDR3 length: 16 residues. CDR3 sequence reads: CASSVGSGQGAETQYF. The CDR3 DNA reads as TGTGCCAGCAGCGTAGGGTCGGGACAGGGGGCAGAGACCCAGTACTTC.

The chain is built from TRBV2 and TRBJ2-1, with TRBD1 matching 9 bases. Germline values: CDR1 SNHLY, CDR2 FYNNEI. The CDR3 is 16 amino acids. V dropped 5 bases and J dropped 0; count of bases not matched to a gene: 5. The CDR3 DNA sequence: TGTGCCAGCAGTAAACAGGGGGCCCGCTCCTACAATGAGCAGTTCTTC. Encoded protein: CASSKQGARSYNEQFF.

V gene TRBV20-1 combines with J gene TRBJ2-5, with unresolved D. The ends were cut back, 6 bases at V and 1 base at J, with 3 bases in the middle. CDR3 length equals 10 residues. The germline V gene has CDR1 DFQATT and CDR2 SNEGSKA (reference sequence). CDR3 in amino acids: CSAAQETQYF. The CDR3 region has the DNA TGCAGTGCAGCCCAAGAGACCCAGTACTTC.

The chain carries TRBV3-1 and TRBJ2-4, with D uncertain. Deletions cut 0 bases from V and 9 bases from J, with 12 bases between. The CDR3 has 14 amino acids. The germline V gene encodes CDR1 LGHDT and CDR2 YNNKEL (reference sequence). CDR3 protein: CASSQEGSVGIQYF. DNA for the CDR3: TGTGCCAGCAGCCAAGAAGGGTCAGTCGGCATTCAGTACTTC.

The CDR3 is CASSRLDRIHTEAFF. Here the CDR3 DNA reads TGTGCCAGCAGCCGCCTCGACAGAATACACACTGAAGCTTTCTTT. The chain is built from TRBV3-2 and TRBJ1-1; the D call of TRBD1 is as the table states it, not checked on the DNA. TRBV3-2 is termed a pseudogene. The CDR3 contains 15 residues.

V and J are TRBV20-1 and TRBJ2-3, with D perhaps TRBD2 (5 bases). V was trimmed by 6 bases and J by 1 base, leaving 17 bases between them. Looked up from germline, CDR1 is DFQATT and CDR2 is SNEGSKA (reference sequence). This CDR3 region has 15 residues. CDR3 coding DNA: TGCAGTGCCGCCGCGGGTAGCTCGGGCACAGATACGCAGTATTTT. Protein: CSAAAGSSGTDTQYF.

This clonotype turned up a few times. The chain is built from TRBV3-1 and TRBJ1-2, with D unresolved. The CDR3 length is 13 residues. Looked up from germline, CDR1 is LGHDT and CDR2 is YNNKEL (reference sequence). V was clipped by 1 base and J by 4 bases, with 7 bases between them. CDR3 in DNA: TGTGCCAGCAGCCAAGTATCCAGCTATGGCTACACCTTC. It is translated as CASSQVSSYGYTF.

The sample holds many counts of this clonotype. The V and J genes are TRBV6-6 and TRBJ2-7, with a weak D call TRBD2 (5 bases). The CDR3 spans 16 residues. V dropped 0 bases and J dropped 0 bases, with 12 bases sitting between them. Germline V gene lookup returns CDR1 MNHNY and CDR2 SVGAGI (reference sequence). CDR3: CASSYSRAANSYEQYF. The CDR3 region has the DNA TGTGCCAGCAGTTACTCGAGGGCAGCTAACTCCTACGAGCAGTACTTC.

The chain is built from TRBV7-8 and TRBJ1-1; D is undetermined. Germline CDR1 reads SGHVS; CDR2 reads FQNEAQ. The CDR3 runs 13 residues. V gave up 2 bases and J gave up 3 bases, with 7 bases separating them. Here the CDR3 DNA reads TGTGCCAGCAGCTTACCCCCTGACACTGAAGCTTTCTTT. Encoded protein: CASSLPPDTEAFF.

This clonotype was seen a handful of times. The chain is built from TRBV19 and TRBJ1-3; possible D gene TRBD1, 6 bases. This CDR3 contains 14 residues. The V and J ends lost 9 bases and 1 base respectively, with 13 bases between them. The germline CDR1 and CDR2 sequences are LNHDA and SQIVND (reference sequence). The CDR3 is CASCRGGSGNTIYF. In nucleotides, the CDR3 is TGTGCCAGCTGCCGAGGGGGATCTGGAAACACCATATATTTT.

CDR3 sequence: CASSARSGGNTGELFF. The CDR3 coding sequence is TGTGCCAGCAGCGCCCGTAGCGGGGGGAACACCGGGGAGCTGTTTTTT. The chain has TRBV7-2 and TRBJ2-2, with 9 bases matching TRBD2. Germline V gene data show CDR1 as SGHTA and CDR2 as FQGNSA. The CDR3 runs to 16 residues. V gave up 5 bases and J gave up 1 base; unmatched junction bases: 5.

The V gene is TRBV4-3, the J gene TRBJ2-7, with a weak D call TRBD1 (5 bases). Looked up from germline, CDR1 is LGHNA and CDR2 is YSLEER. The length of the CDR3 is 14 residues. Trimming pared 0 bases from V and 2 bases from J, leaving 8 bases between. CDR3 coding DNA: TGCGCCAGCAGCCAAGATGAGACAGCCTACGAGCAGTACTTC. Translation: CASSQDETAYEQYF.

The genes are TRBV7-8 and TRBJ2-1, with 8 bases that match TRBD2. Germline V gene lookup returns CDR1 SGHVS and CDR2 FQNEAQ. The CDR3 consists of 12 residues. V was clipped by 5 bases and J by 9 bases; unmatched bases: 3. CDR3 residues: CASSPGGGEQFF. The DNA of the CDR3 is TGTGCCAGCAGCCCGGGGGGGGGTGAGCAGTTCTTC.

The chain links TRBV28 to TRBJ1-5; D is unresolved. V shed 5 bases and J shed 2 bases, with 13 bases lying between them. This CDR3 region has 15 residues. Germline CDR1 reads MDHEN; CDR2 reads SYDVKM. CDR3 protein: CASSPIAGGNQPQHF. CDR3 sequence (DNA): TGTGCCAGCAGTCCGATAGCCGGGGGCAATCAGCCCCAGCATTTT.

This clonotype was detected a few times. The chain combines TRBV5-1 with TRBJ2-1; 15 positions match TRBD2. Germline V gives CDR1 SGHRS, CDR2 YFSETQ. CDR3 length: 18 residues. V shed 4 bases, J shed 5 bases, and the junction held 10 bases outside the gene matches. The chain's CDR3 is CASSALGTSGRRHNEQFF. CDR3 coding DNA: TGCGCCAGCAGCGCCTTAGGGACTAGCGGGAGGAGGCACAATGAGCAGTTCTTC.

The chain links TRBV11-2 to TRBJ2-3; 8 bases agree with TRBD2. CDR1 and CDR2 from the germline V gene are SGHAT and FQNNGV. The CDR3 has 15 amino acids. The V segment lost 5 bases and the J segment 3 bases; nucleotides outside the gene matches: 7. CDR3 amino acids: CASSTRGVRTDTQYF. The CDR3 DNA reads as TGTGCCAGCAGCACGCGGGGGGTGAGGACAGATACGCAGTATTTT.

The chain uses TRBV24-1 and TRBJ1-5; TRBD1 is a possible D gene (6 bases). The germline V and J ends were trimmed by 12 bases and 4 bases, with 18 bases remaining between them. The CDR3 runs to 14 residues. Germline V CDR1 and CDR2: KGHDR, SFDVKD. Here the CDR3 reads CASAGGGPNQPQHF. CDR3 sequence (DNA): TGTGCCTCCGCCGGGGGGGGCCCTAATCAGCCCCAGCATTTT.